The clone carrying this T cell receptor beta chain occurred once. No antigen is known for it. The sample comes from a study of T cell repertoires in ileal Crohn's disease. Study-level background: Per sample, about 480 nanograms of biopsy DNA were TCRB immunosequenced. Study conclusions and caveats: Clonal expansions were more frequent in active smokers than non-smokers at surgery.

The data were produced by immunoSEQ multiplex PCR, yet TCRdb's version contains in-frame clones alone and is incomplete. This sample has roughly 8,700 clones, with approximately 85% found just once. The time point was: inflamed ileum from the surgical specimen. The germline gives CDR1 MDHEN, CDR2 SYDVKM. The CDR3 is made up of 22 amino acids. The V and J ends lost 3 bases and 1 base respectively, with 31 bases between them. The sample taken for sequencing was ileal tissue. The chain uses TRBV28 and TRBJ2-4; the D call may be TRBD1 or TRBD2 (6 bases each). The source is an adult with Crohn's disease. The CDR3 DNA reads TGTGCCAGCAGTTTCGGGGGCCCACCTCATGGAGCGGGCCGGGCGGCCAAAAACATTCAGTACTTC. It specifies CASSFGGPPHGAGRAAKNIQYF.